Listed below are T cell receptor beta chains from one sample, sequenced in a study of T cell repertoires in cytomegalovirus infection. MiXCR, applied by TCRdb to the reads, yields one record per CDR3 protein. This table holds roughly 640,000 distinct CDR3 sequences, around 24% found once. The sequenced material came from CD8+ T cells from PBMCs. Receptors originate from a human donor in good health (CMV status not recorded). Some clones in this sample may be carry-over from other donors' samples. Both conserved end residues are part of each CDR3. The D gene is left open where the match is weak. Where a row states a size, it is once, few, many or the class of an expanded clone; other rows omit it.

V	D	size	J	DNA	CDR3
TRBV9	-	few	TRBJ1-2	TGTGCCAGCAGCGCCCTGAGAGGGGATGGCTACACCTTC	CASSALRGDGYTF
TRBV29-1	-	few	TRBJ2-7	TGCAGCGTTCTCCTCCCACCTACCCAGGTCCGCTGGGTCGAGCAGTACTTC	CSVLLPPTQVRWVEQYF
TRBV20-1	-	few	TRBJ2-1	TGCAGTGCAGATCGAGCTAACTACAATGAGCAGTTCTTC	CSADRANYNEQFF
TRBV7-9	TRBD1	many	TRBJ2-2	TGTGCCAGCAGCACACAGGGGACCCCGGACACCGGGGAGCTGTTTTTT	CASSTQGTPDTGELFF
TRBV2	-	few	TRBJ1-2	TGTGCCAGCAGTGAAGAACGGACAGTTTACAGAGATGGCTACACCTTC	CASSEERTVYRDGYTF
TRBV2	TRBD2	-	TRBJ2-7	TGTGCCAGCAGCGGACCTCTAGCGGGGGGGTACGAGCAGTACTTC	CASSGPLAGGYEQYF
TRBV3-1	-	-	TRBJ1-2	TGTGCCAGCAGCCACTCCGGGGGCAGGCTTCGTATGGACTACACCTTC	CASSHSGGRLRMDYTF
TRBV7-2	TRBD2	many	TRBJ2-1	TGTGCCAGCAGCTGGTCCATACTGAGCGGGGGGGGCAATGAGCAGTTCTTC	CASSWSILSGGGNEQFF
TRBV7-3	TRBD2	few	TRBJ2-1	TGTGCCAGCAGCCCATCGCTAGCGGGGGGAAACAATGAGCAGTTCTTC	CASSPSLAGGNNEQFF
TRBV29-1	TRBD1	-	TRBJ1-1	TGCAGCGTTCCTCCCGGGACAGGGGGCTATACTGAAGCTTTCTTT	CSVPPGTGGYTEAFF
TRBV19	TRBD2	-	TRBJ2-3	TGTGCCAGTAGTATAGATCTCCTAGCGGGGGTCACAGATACGCAGTATTTT	CASSIDLLAGVTDTQYF
TRBV4-1	-	few	TRBJ2-3	TGCGCCAGCAGCTGGGGTTCCGGCACAGATACGCAGTATTTT	CASSWGSGTDTQYF
TRBV29-1	-	few	TRBJ1-2	TGCAGCGTTCCCAGGGGCGCGACGGACTATGGCTACACCTTC	CSVPRGATDYGYTF
TRBV10-3	TRBD2	-	TRBJ2-5	TGTGCCATCAGTGAGGAAGGCGGGGGGGCTTTCGGGGAGACCCAGTACTTC	CAISEEGGGAFGETQYF
TRBV27	-	-	TRBJ2-4	TGTGCCAGCGGAGCCCCACTTCAGTACTTC	CASGAPLQYF
TRBV18	-	once	TRBJ1-2	TGTGCCAGCTCACCTGAAGTCGCCCTAACCTATGGCTACACCTTC	CASSPEVALTYGYTF
TRBV29-1	-	-	TRBJ1-3	TGCAGCGTGACACAGGGCTCTGGAAACACCATATATTTT	CSVTQGSGNTIYF
TRBV15	-	-	TRBJ2-6	TGTGCCACCAGCAGAGAACGGAGCTCTGGGGCCAACGTCCTGACTTTC	CATSRERSSGANVLTF
TRBV6-5	TRBD1	few	TRBJ2-7	TGTGCCAGCAGTCGGACAGGCCAGTCGCGGTACGAGCAGTACTTC	CASSRTGQSRYEQYF
TRBV7-9	-	few	TRBJ1-4	TGTGCCAGCAGCCGGGTGTCTACTAATGAAAAACTGTTTTTT	CASSRVSTNEKLFF
TRBV19	-	-	TRBJ1-1	TGTGCCAGTATCGGGGTTGTTCCGGAAGCTTTCTTT	CASIGVVPEAFF
TRBV28	-	-	TRBJ1-2	TGTGCCAGCAGTTTTCTGCCAGGGACGTGGAACTATGGCTACACCTTC	CASSFLPGTWNYGYTF
TRBV11-2	-	-	TRBJ2-4	TGTGCCAGCAGCCTGGGGGTTGGGGGCAAAAACATTCAGTACTTC	CASSLGVGGKNIQYF
TRBV20-1	-	few	TRBJ1-6	TGCAGTGCTAGTCTCCCGCCGGCGGGGTTTACTAACAATTCACCCCTCCACTTT	CSASLPPAGFTNNSPLHF
TRBV19	TRBD1	many	TRBJ1-2	TGTGCCAGCCGACCTAGGACAGGGGTAGAAGGCTACACCTTC	CASRPRTGVEGYTF
TRBV28	-	few	TRBJ1-2	TGTGCCAGCAGTTTAAGAGGGGGAGAGTTCTCGGTCTATGGCTACACCTTC	CASSLRGGEFSVYGYTF